This record concerns one T cell receptor beta chain sequence. This specimen comes from a study of blood T cell repertoires in COVID-19. Study details: Sites across the United States, Italy and Spain contributed samples from acute and convalescent COVID-19.

TCRdb's copy holds only in-frame clones and misses some; the assay was immunoSEQ multiplex PCR. Of roughly 220,000 clones listed, 84% are singletons. Germline-derived CDR1 and CDR2 are LNHDA and SQIVND (reference sequence). V gave up 3 bases and J gave up 5 bases; unmatched junction bases: 10. This CDR3 comprises 15 residues. Material: peripheral blood. The genes are TRBV19 and TRBJ2-7; 7 bases match TRBD1. The TCR was taken from a man aged 25-45 years with active or convalescent COVID-19. The CDR3 DNA is TGTGCCAGTAGTATGGATACAGGGGTCGGCGACGAGCAGTACTTC. It translates to CASSMDTGVGDEQYF.